These 28 T cell receptor beta chains came from one sample sequenced in a study of T cells after yellow fever vaccination. MiXCR, applied by TCRdb to the 5' RACE reads, yields one record per CDR3 protein. The data hold just under 600,000 distinct CDR3 sequences, with roughly 12% observed a single time. The sample in question was PBMCs, obtained on the day of the yellow fever booster vaccination. Every receptor here comes from a man aged 30 to 45 who received the YFV17D yellow fever vaccine.

V usage is TRBV7-9 and J usage is TRBJ2-3; 7 bases agree with TRBD2. The V gene end was trimmed by 4 bases and the J gene end by 6 bases; junction bases not matched to a gene: 7. CDR3 length equals 14 residues. Germline loops: CDR1 SEHNR, CDR2 FQNEAQ (reference sequence). CDR3 nucleotides: TGTGCCAGCAGCTCGGGACTACCTGAGGATACGCAGTATTTT. Translation gives CASSSGLPEDTQYF.

The chain links TRBV20-1 to TRBJ2-1; 15 bases agree with TRBD2. The CDR3 runs to 17 residues. Germline CDR1 is DFQATT and CDR2 is SNEGSKA (reference sequence). Trimming took 0 bases from V and 5 from J; bases not matched to a gene: 5. CDR3 nucleotides: TGCAGTGCTAGAGATCGGGGACTAGCGGGAGGCCACAATGAGCAGTTCTTC. Its translation is CSARDRGLAGGHNEQFF.

This chain uses TRBV7-2 with TRBJ2-1; 7 bases are a match to TRBD1. The CDR3 runs 12 residues. Germline V CDR1 and CDR2: SGHTA, FQGNSA. With V trimmed by 5 bases and J by 12 bases, 7 bases remained unmatched. Here the CDR3 DNA reads TGTGCCAGCAGCGTCGGGACAGTCTGGCAGTTCTTC. Translated: CASSVGTVWQFF.

Only a few counts were recorded for this clonotype. The genes are TRBV20-1 and TRBJ2-5, with D maybe TRBD1 (6 bases). This CDR3 is 12 amino acids long. Per germline, CDR1 DFQATT and CDR2 SNEGSKA (reference sequence). The CDR3 DNA follows: TGCGGGGCGGTTGGGGGCAAAGAGACCCAGTACTTC. It specifies CGAVGGKETQYF.

This rearrangement joins TRBV2 to TRBJ1-5; weak D call: TRBD1 (5 bases). V was cut by 2 bases and J by 3 bases, with 11 bases left in between. Germline-derived CDR1 and CDR2 are SNHLY and FYNNEI. The CDR3 sequence is 15 residues long. In nucleotides, the CDR3 is TGTGCCAGCAGTGAAAGGGCAGGGTACAATCAGCCCCAGCATTTT. This encodes CASSERAGYNQPQHF.

This clonotype was detected a few times. Here the CDR3 reads CASSLAGTSGFHEQYF. The DNA of the CDR3 is TGTGCCAGCAGTTTAGCAGGCACTAGCGGATTCCACGAGCAGTACTTC. The rearrangement links TRBV12-3 or TRBV12-4 to TRBJ2-7; the match to TRBD2 covers 8 bases. Losses at the gene ends were 0 bases for V and 5 bases for J; bases not matched to a gene: 9. The CDR3 length is 16 residues.

The CDR3 loop reads CASTLGVNEQFF. The CDR3 DNA follows: TGTGCCAGCACCCTAGGGGTAAATGAGCAGTTCTTC. The chain recombines TRBV28 with TRBJ2-1; D possibly corresponds to TRBD1 (5 bases). Trimming shortened V by 7 bases and J by 7 bases, and 11 bases separated the two germline ends. Germline V gene data show CDR1 as MDHEN and CDR2 as SYDVKM. The CDR3 contains 12 residues.

V usage is TRBV7-8 and J usage is TRBJ2-3, with D perhaps matching TRBD1 (6 bases). CDR1 and CDR2 (germline): SGHVS, FQNEAQ. The CDR3 is 16 amino acids. V was pared by 5 bases and J by 6 bases, with 21 bases between. The CDR3 region is CASSQGTSLRLDTQYF. Here the CDR3 DNA reads TGTGCCAGCAGCCAGGGGACCTCACTAAGGCTCGATACGCAGTATTTT.

The chain is built from TRBV9 and TRBJ2-1; possibly TRBD1 for D (7 bases). The CDR3 is 13 residues long. V was clipped by 0 bases and J by 14 bases, with 15 bases between them. From germline, CDR1 is SGDLS and CDR2 YYNGEE. The CDR3 reads CASSVGGGGTEFF. As DNA, the CDR3 is TGTGCCAGCAGCGTAGGAGGGGGCGGGACGGAGTTCTTC.

CDR3 DNA sequence: TGTGCCAGCAGTGCCCACAAAGGGGCGAGAGAGACCCAGTACTTC. Translating it yields CASSAHKGARETQYF. The rearrangement joins TRBV5-8 to TRBJ2-5; D is possibly TRBD1 (5 bases). V lost 5 bases, J lost 4 bases, and 18 bases lay in between. Germline V CDR1 and CDR2: SGHTS, YDEGEE. The CDR3 has 15 amino acids.

The chain has TRBV5-1 and TRBJ2-7; a weak D match, TRBD2 (5 bases). The V end was cut by 5 bases, the J end by 3 bases, with 12 bases between. Germline V gene lookup returns CDR1 SGHRS and CDR2 YFSETQ. The CDR3 extends over 13 amino acids. CDR3 DNA sequence: TGCGCCAGCAGGTTAGCGCTAAACTACGAGCAGTACTTC. It specifies CASRLALNYEQYF.

This clonotype has ten or more counts. The genes are TRBV20-1 and TRBJ2-1; D may be TRBD1 or TRBD2 (5 bases each). The CDR3 contains 15 residues. The germline gives CDR1 DFQATT, CDR2 SNEGSKA (reference sequence). Trimming stripped 6 bases from V and 7 bases from J, with 22 bases between. CDR3 amino acids: CSAGESYSSWNEQFF. In nucleotides, the CDR3 is TGCAGTGCAGGGGAGTCGTACTCCTCGTGGAATGAGCAGTTCTTC.

This chain uses TRBV6-5 with TRBJ1-5; no clear D. The germline V gene encodes CDR1 MNHEY and CDR2 SVGAGI. The CDR3 extends over 12 amino acids. Trimming left V 4 bases short and J 7 bases short, with 8 bases between. The chain's CDR3 is CASSSGVQPQHF. CDR3 bases: TGTGCCAGCAGTTCCGGGGTACAGCCCCAGCATTTT.

The CDR3 loop is CASSLGKLETQYF. Here the CDR3 DNA reads TGCGCCAGCAGCTTGGGGAAATTGGAGACCCAGTACTTC. This sequence joins TRBV5-1 and TRBJ2-5; D is undetermined. Germline V gene data show CDR1 as SGHRS and CDR2 as YFSETQ. The length of the CDR3 is 13 residues. V was clipped by 0 bases and J by 5 bases, with 8 bases between them.

The rearrangement joins TRBV10-1 to TRBJ2-3, with no clear D. CDR3 length equals 12 residues. Germline assignment: CDR1 WNHNN and CDR2 SYGVQD (reference sequence). V was clipped by 0 bases and J by 6 bases, with 4 bases between them. The CDR3 sequence is CASSESYDTQYF. Here the CDR3 DNA reads TGCGCCAGCAGTGAGTCTTACGATACGCAGTATTTT.

This clonotype was seen only a few times. This sequence joins TRBV9 and TRBJ1-6; 8 bases fit TRBD1. CDR1 SGDLS and CDR2 YYNGEE come from the germline V gene. CDR3 size: 14 residues. V trimming: 3 bases; J trimming: 8 bases; junction bases outside the gene matches: 4. CDR3 loop: CASSAGQGYSPLHF. CDR3 nucleotide sequence: TGTGCCAGCAGCGCCGGACAGGGATATTCACCCCTCCACTTT. The whole variable domain, filled in from reference TRBV9 and TRBJ1-6, reads DSGVTQTPKHLITATGQRVTLRCSPRSGDLSVYWYQQSLDQGLQFLIQYYNGEERAKGNILERFSAQQFPDLHSELNLSSLELGDSALYFCASSAGQGYSPLHFGNGTRLTVT.

The chain is built from TRBV7-9 and TRBJ2-5; D gene unclear. The CDR3 spans 11 residues. Between the trimmed V and J ends, which lost 10 bases and 4 bases, there was a span of 10 bases. Germline-derived CDR1 and CDR2 are SEHNR and FQNEAQ (reference sequence). The CDR3 is CAIEIRETQYF. The CDR3 bases are TGTGCCATAGAAATAAGAGAGACCCAGTACTTC.

This clonotype was counted between two and nine times. The J gene is TRBJ2-7, the V gene TRBV28; the match to TRBD2 covers 11 bases. CDR1 MDHEN and CDR2 SYDVKM come from the germline V gene. V dropped 6 bases and J dropped 3; count of bases not matched to a gene: 4. The CDR3 length is 14 residues. The CDR3 loop is CASRIAGGFYEQYF. CDR3 nucleotide sequence: TGTGCCAGCAGAATAGCGGGAGGGTTCTACGAGCAGTACTTC.

This clonotype occurred a few times. The rearrangement uses TRBV10-3 and TRBJ2-1; 7 bases agree with TRBD1. The CDR3 covers 14 residues. CDR1 ENHRY and CDR2 SYGVKD come from the germline V gene. V lost 3 bases to trimming and J lost 4 bases; unmatched junction nucleotides: 3. CDR3 in DNA: TGTGCCATCAGTGATGGGACAGCGTACAATGAGCAGTTCTTC. Translation: CAISDGTAYNEQFF.

This chain connects TRBV30 to TRBJ1-5; 7 bases fit TRBD1. Germline lookup yields CDR1 GTSNPN and CDR2 SVGIG (reference sequence). The CDR3 is 13 amino acids. With V trimmed by 5 bases and J by 7 bases, 8 bases remained unmatched. The CDR3 region is CAWADRAGQPQHF. CDR3 in DNA: TGTGCCTGGGCCGACAGGGCTGGACAGCCCCAGCATTTT.

V and J are TRBV7-6 and TRBJ2-1; no clear D. The ends were cut back, 5 bases at V and 2 bases at J, with 13 bases in the middle. CDR3 length: 15 residues. In germline, CDR1 is SGHVS, CDR2 FNYEAQ. The CDR3 protein is CASSPPGQAYNEQFF. The CDR3 bases are TGTGCCAGCAGCCCGCCCGGGCAGGCCTACAATGAGCAGTTCTTC.

The chain combines TRBV27 with TRBJ2-1; D is perhaps TRBD1 (5 bases). The CDR3 spans 14 residues. Germline CDR1 reads MNHEY; CDR2 reads SMNVEV (reference sequence). V lost 3 bases to trimming and J lost 5 bases, with 11 bases between them. This CDR3 is CASSFRTNHNEQFF. CDR3 coding DNA: TGTGCCAGCAGTTTCCGGACAAACCACAATGAGCAGTTCTTC.

This clonotype was counted a few times. The rearrangement links TRBV11-3 to TRBJ2-2; weak D call: TRBD2 (6 bases). CDR3 size: 16 residues. Germline V gene lookup returns CDR1 SGHNT and CDR2 YENEEA. V was cut by 3 bases and J by 5 bases, with 16 bases left in between. The CDR3 bases are TGTGCCAGCAGCTTGGTTCCGGGAGAGCTTACCGGGGAGCTGTTTTTT. The encoded protein is CASSLVPGELTGELFF.

This clonotype was counted only a few times. The V gene is TRBV10-3, the J gene TRBJ1-3, with D unclear. The CDR3 has 11 amino acids. V lost 10 bases and J 4 bases, leaving 8 bases between the germline ends. Germline values: CDR1 ENHRY, CDR2 SYGVKD. In DNA form, the CDR3 reads TGTGCCACAGGAGGGGGAAACACCATATATTTT. It translates to CATGGGNTIYF.

In its sample, this clonotype was seen a few times. This chain uses TRBV7-8 with TRBJ2-2; D perhaps matches TRBD2 (6 bases). Trimming pared 5 bases from V and 5 bases from J, leaving 18 bases between. This CDR3 has 16 residues. The germline gives CDR1 SGHVS, CDR2 FQNEAQ. The CDR3 DNA sequence: TGTGCCAGCAGCCCAACGGTCTCCCGGGGGACCGGGGAGCTGTTTTTT. Residues: CASSPTVSRGTGELFF.

The CDR3 spells CASSPPGRPSETQYF. CDR3 sequence (DNA): TGTGCCAGCAGCCCCCCAGGGCGACCTAGCGAGACCCAGTACTTC. The chain has TRBV11-2 and TRBJ2-5, with D possibly being TRBD1 or TRBD2 (5 bases each). Trimming stripped 5 bases from V and 5 bases from J, with 18 bases between. Germline CDR1 reads SGHAT; CDR2 reads FQNNGV. This CDR3 has 15 residues. Using reference TRBV11-2 and TRBJ2-5 for the parts outside the CDR3, the full variable domain is EAGVAQSPRYKIIEKRQSVAFWCNPISGHATLYWYQQILGQGPKLLIQFQNNGVVDDSQLPKDRFSAERLKGVDSTLKIQPAKLEDSAVYLCASSPPGRPSETQYFGPGTRLLVL.

This clonotype has just a few counts. The CDR3 spells CSVSRDSVGYTF. CDR3 bases: TGCAGCGTTAGCCGGGACAGCGTTGGCTACACCTTC. The genes are TRBV29-1 and TRBJ1-2; 7 bases are shared with TRBD1. CDR1 is SQVTM, CDR2 ANQGSEA, per germline. V trimming: 5 bases; J trimming: 7 bases; junction bases outside the gene matches: 7. The CDR3 runs to 12 residues.

This clonotype came up a few times. The chain uses TRBV7-8 and TRBJ2-7, with TRBD1 identical over 9 bases. The CDR3 length is 15 residues. Germline loops: CDR1 SGHVS, CDR2 FQNEAQ. V trimming: 6 bases; J trimming: 7 bases; junction bases outside the gene matches: 13. The CDR3 coding sequence is TGTGCCAGCAGTCTACAGACAGGGGGTCAGGTGGAGCAGTACTTC. Its translation is CASSLQTGGQVEQYF.